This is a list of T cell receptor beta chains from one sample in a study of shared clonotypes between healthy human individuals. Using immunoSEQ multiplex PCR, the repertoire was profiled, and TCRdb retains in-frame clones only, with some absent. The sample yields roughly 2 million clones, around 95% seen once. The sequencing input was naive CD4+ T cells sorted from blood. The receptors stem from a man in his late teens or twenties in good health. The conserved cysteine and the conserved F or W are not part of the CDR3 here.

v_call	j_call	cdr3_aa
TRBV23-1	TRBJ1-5	ASSPRGTGHNQPQH
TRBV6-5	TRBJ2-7	ASRDRVGGEQY
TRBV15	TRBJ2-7	ATSTGTGAHSYEQY
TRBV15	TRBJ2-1	ATSRLETSMSDEQF
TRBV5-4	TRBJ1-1	ASSLTWDRNTEAF
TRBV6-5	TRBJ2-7	ASRRTGVMSEQY
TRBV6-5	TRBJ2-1	ASSYSGRGFYNEQF
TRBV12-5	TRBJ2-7	ASFNRDVYEQY
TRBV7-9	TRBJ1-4	ASSSRGGPEKLF
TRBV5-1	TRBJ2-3	ASRRASTDTQY
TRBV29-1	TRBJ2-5	SGGEPYQETQY
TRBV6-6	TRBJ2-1	ASSTTANEQF
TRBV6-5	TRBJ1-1	ASSYSKGNTEAF
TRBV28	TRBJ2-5	ASSPRRETQY
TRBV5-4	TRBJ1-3	ASSLPGQGSGNTIY
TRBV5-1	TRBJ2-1	ASSLEAGYNEQF
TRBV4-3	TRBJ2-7	ASSQDRAEEQY
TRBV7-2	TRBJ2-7	ASSFGTGSYEQY
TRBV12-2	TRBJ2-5	ASAFRAYQETQY